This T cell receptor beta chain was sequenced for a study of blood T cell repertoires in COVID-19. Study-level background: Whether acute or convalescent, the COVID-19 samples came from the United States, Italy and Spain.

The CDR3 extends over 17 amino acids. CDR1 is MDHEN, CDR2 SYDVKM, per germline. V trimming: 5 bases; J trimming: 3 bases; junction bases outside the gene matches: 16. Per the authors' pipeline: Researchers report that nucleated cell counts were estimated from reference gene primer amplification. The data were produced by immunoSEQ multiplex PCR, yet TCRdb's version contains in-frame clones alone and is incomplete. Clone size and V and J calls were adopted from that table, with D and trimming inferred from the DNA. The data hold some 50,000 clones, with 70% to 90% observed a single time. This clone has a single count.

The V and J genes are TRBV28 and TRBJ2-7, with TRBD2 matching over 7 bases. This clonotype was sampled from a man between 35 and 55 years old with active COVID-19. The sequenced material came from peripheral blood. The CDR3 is CASSPQGPGGTDYEQYF. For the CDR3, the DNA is TGTGCCAGCAGTCCCCAAGGGCCGGGGGGTACCGACTACGAGCAGTACTTC.